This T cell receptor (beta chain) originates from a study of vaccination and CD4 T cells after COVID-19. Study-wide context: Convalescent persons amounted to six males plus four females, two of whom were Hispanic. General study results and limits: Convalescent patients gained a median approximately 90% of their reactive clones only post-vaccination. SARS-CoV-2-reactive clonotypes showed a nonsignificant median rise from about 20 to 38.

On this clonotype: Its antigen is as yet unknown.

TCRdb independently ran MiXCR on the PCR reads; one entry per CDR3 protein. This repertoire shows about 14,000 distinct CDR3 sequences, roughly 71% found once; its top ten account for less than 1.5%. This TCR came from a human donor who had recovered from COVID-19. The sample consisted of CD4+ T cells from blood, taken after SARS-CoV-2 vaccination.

The CDR3 loop reads CASRIGTVAEAFF. The DNA for the CDR3 is TGTGCCAGCAGAATCGGGACAGTCGCTGAAGCTTTCTTT. This chain links TRBV7-9 with TRBJ1-1; 7 bases fit TRBD1. CDR3 size: 13 residues. Germline V lookup: CDR1 SEHNR, CDR2 FQNEAQ (reference sequence). V lost 6 bases, J lost 6 bases, and 7 bases stayed unmatched.